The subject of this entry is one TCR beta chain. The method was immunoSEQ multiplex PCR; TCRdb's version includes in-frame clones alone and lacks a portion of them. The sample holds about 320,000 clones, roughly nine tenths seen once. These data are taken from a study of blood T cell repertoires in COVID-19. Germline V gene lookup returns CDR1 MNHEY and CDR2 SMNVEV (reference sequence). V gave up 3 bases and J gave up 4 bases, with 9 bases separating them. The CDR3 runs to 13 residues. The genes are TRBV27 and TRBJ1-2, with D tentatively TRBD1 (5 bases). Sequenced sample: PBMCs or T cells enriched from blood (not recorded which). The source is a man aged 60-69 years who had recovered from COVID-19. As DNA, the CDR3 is TGTGCCAGCAGTTTTCCGCAGGGCTATGGCTACACCTTC. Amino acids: CASSFPQGYGYTF.